Presented here are 32 T cell receptor beta chains from one specimen sequenced in a study of cytomegalovirus exposure and HLA in healthy donors. PCR was performed using 60 Vbeta and 13 Jbeta primers. Assay: immunoSEQ multiplex PCR; the TCRdb copy retains only in-frame clones and omits some. The sample holds 100,000 to 150,000 clones, around 80% seen once. The specimen was PBMCs. The source is a woman aged 25-40 years in good health and CMV-seronegative.

The chain joins TRBV7-2 to TRBJ1-5; TRBD1 aligns across 7 bases. V lost 2 bases and J lost 5; bases outside the gene matches: 6. The germline V gene encodes CDR1 SGHTA and CDR2 FQGNSA. This CDR3 has 15 amino acids. The CDR3 sequence is CASSLRTGRDQPQHF. In DNA form, the CDR3 reads TGTGCCAGCAGCTTAAGGACAGGAAGAGATCAGCCCCAGCATTTT.

The V call is TRBV18, the J call TRBJ1-4; 11 bases agree with TRBD1. Germline V gives CDR1 KGHSH, CDR2 LQKENI. Germline trimming cut 3 bases from V and 6 bases from J; bases unmatched to any gene: 3. CDR3 length equals 15 residues. CDR3 loop: CASSPGTGGDEKLFF. CDR3 nucleotides: TGTGCCAGCTCACCGGGGACAGGGGGTGATGAAAAACTGTTTTTT.

The rearrangement uses TRBV11-2 and TRBJ1-2; 7 bases match TRBD1. The V gene's germline CDR1 is SGHAT and CDR2 FQNNGV. Trimming removed 5 bases from V and 3 bases from J; junction bases left unmatched: 3. The CDR3 spans 13 residues. CDR3 amino acids: CASSQDRDYGYTF. The DNA of the CDR3 is TGTGCCAGCAGCCAAGACAGGGACTATGGCTACACCTTC.

The CDR3 reads CASSQTGRSNEQFF. CDR3 bases: TGTGCCAGCAGCCAGACAGGGAGGAGCAATGAGCAGTTCTTC. The chain links TRBV7-3 to TRBJ2-1; weak D call: TRBD1 (7 bases). V was trimmed by 5 bases and J by 6 bases, leaving 14 bases between them. The CDR3 totals 14 residues. CDR1 is SGHTA and CDR2 is FQGTGA in the germline V gene.

This clone was seen a handful of times. V gene TRBV5-6 combines with J gene TRBJ1-2; a weak D match, TRBD1 (6 bases). Per germline, CDR1 SGHDT and CDR2 YYEEEE. The V and J ends lost 4 bases and 4 bases respectively, with 11 bases between them. CDR3 size: 13 residues. In DNA, the CDR3 is TGTGCCAGCAGCACTCAGGACAGCTATGGCTACACCTTC. Residues: CASSTQDSYGYTF.

The V call is TRBV30, the J call TRBJ2-2; a weak D match, TRBD1 (7 bases). Germline CDR1 GTSNPN, CDR2 SVGIG (reference sequence). This CDR3 is built from 14 residues. The germline V and J ends were trimmed by 4 bases and 3 bases, with 12 bases remaining between them. CDR3 DNA sequence: TGTGCCTGGAAGGGGGGACAGTACACCGGGGAGCTGTTTTTT. It is translated as CAWKGGQYTGELFF.

As DNA, the CDR3 is TGTGCCAGCAGTCTTAGAGCGGGGGGGCCCGATTACAATGAGCAGTTCTTC. The encoded protein is CASSLRAGGPDYNEQFF. The gene calls are TRBV6-4 and TRBJ2-1; 10 bases are a match to TRBD2. The CDR3 length is 17 residues. Germline values: CDR1 MRHNA, CDR2 SNTAGT. V dropped 5 bases and J dropped 4; count of bases not matched to a gene: 11.

The CDR3, as DNA: TGTGCCTGGAGTCGCGGGGGGGCCTACGAGCAGTACTTC. It encodes CAWSRGGAYEQYF. The gene calls are TRBV30 and TRBJ2-7; 9 nucleotides align to TRBD2. Germline CDR1 is GTSNPN and CDR2 is SVGIG (reference sequence). CDR3 length: 13 amino acids. J lost 2 bases, V lost 2 bases, and 1 base had no gene match.

This chain connects TRBV7-8 to TRBJ1-1; a possible D gene is TRBD1 (5 bases). The CDR3 runs to 16 residues. In germline, CDR1 is SGHVS, CDR2 FQNEAQ. V dropped 1 base and J dropped 0 bases, with 12 bases sitting between them. For the CDR3, the DNA is TGTGCCAGCAGCTTAGACTCTGGGGGGATGAACACTGAAGCTTTCTTT. Translation: CASSLDSGGMNTEAFF.

The chain links TRBV9 to TRBJ2-6, with a possible D match to TRBD1 (5 bases). The CDR3 totals 15 residues. In germline, CDR1 is SGDLS, CDR2 YYNGEE. The V end lost 3 bases, the J end lost 9 bases, and 16 bases lay between the germline ends. The CDR3 loop reads CASSEGSRASNVLTF. CDR3 coding DNA: TGTGCCAGCAGCGAGGGGTCCCGGGCCAGCAACGTCCTGACTTTC.

As for this clone: The junction departs from the called germline gene at one end, perhaps through a read error. The V call is TRBV4-1, the J call TRBJ1-4; D unclear. This CDR3 has 15 amino acids. CDR1 MGHRA and CDR2 YSYEKL come from the germline V gene. CDR3 sequence (DNA): TGCGCCAGCAGCCAAGATGGTAATACTAATGAAAAACTGCTTTTT. Translated, it gives CASSQDGNTNEKLLF.

The chain uses TRBV5-1 and TRBJ2-5; 9 nucleotides line up with TRBD2. This CDR3 has 14 residues. Germline CDR1 reads SGHRS; CDR2 reads YFSETQ. J gave up 2 bases and V 7 bases, and 6 bases lay outside the gene matches. CDR3 sequence reads: CASCGGAPQETQYF. In DNA, the CDR3 is TGCGCCAGCTGCGGGGGGGCCCCACAAGAGACCCAGTACTTC.

This clone was seen a single time. The rearrangement uses TRBV30 and TRBJ1-1, with a tentative D call TRBD1 (6 bases). The CDR3 runs to 12 residues. The germline V gene has CDR1 GTSNPN and CDR2 SVGIG (reference sequence). V lost 0 bases and J 5 bases, leaving 7 bases between the germline ends. The CDR3 nucleotides read TGTGCCTGGAGTGTTCAGGGGACTGAAGCTTTCTTT. This codes for CAWSVQGTEAFF.

This rearrangement joins TRBV5-5 to TRBJ1-4; 7 nucleotides align to TRBD1. V lost 4 bases and J lost 8; bases outside the gene matches: 8. Per the germline V gene, CDR1 is SGHKS and CDR2 is YYEKEE (reference sequence). CDR3 length equals 14 residues. CDR3 DNA: TGTGCCAGCAGCCAAGACAGGGTGGACGAAAAACTGTTTTTT. Translation gives CASSQDRVDEKLFF.

The genes are TRBV7-9 and TRBJ2-5; D unclear. The J call could be wrong; TRBJ2-7 is a better fit for the DNA end. The CDR3 has 14 residues. In germline, CDR1 is SEHNR, CDR2 FQNEAQ (reference sequence). CDR3 amino acids: CASSLGARVYEQYF. For the CDR3, the DNA is TGTGCCAGCAGCTTAGGGGCCAGAGTCTACGAGCAGTACTTC.

J is TRBJ1-5 and V is TRBV12-5; 8 nucleotides line up with TRBD1. Germline CDR1 and CDR2: LGHNT and FRNRAP. Unmatched junction bases numbered 9, after V lost 7 bases and J lost 10 bases. The CDR3 spans 13 residues. Written as DNA, the CDR3 is TGTGCTAGTGCCCAACAGGGGGACGGCCCCCAGCATTTT. It encodes CASAQQGDGPQHF.

This chain connects TRBV18 to TRBJ1-1; no firm D call. Germline CDR1 and CDR2: KGHSH and LQKENI. This CDR3 is 14 amino acids long. V shed 3 bases and J shed 2 bases, with 10 bases lying between them. CDR3 sequence reads: CASSPETVNTEAFF. The CDR3 DNA reads TGTGCCAGCTCACCCGAAACAGTTAACACTGAAGCTTTCTTT. Filled out from reference TRBV18 and TRBJ1-1, the complete variable domain reads NAGVMQNPRHLVRRRGQEARLRCSPMKGHSHVYWYRQLPEEGLKFMVYLQKENIIDESGMPKERFSAEFPKEGPSILRIQQVVRGDSAAYFCASSPETVNTEAFFGQGTRLTVV.

The chain is built from TRBV4-1 and TRBJ1-1; TRBD1 might be the D (6 bases). CDR1 is MGHRA, CDR2 YSYEKL, per germline. With 1 base removed from V and 2 bases from J, the gap between germline ends came to 11 bases. CDR3 length: 15 residues. The CDR3 DNA reads TGCGCCAGCAGCCAAGTGACCAGGGGAAACACTGAAGCTTTCTTT. It specifies CASSQVTRGNTEAFF.

The table lists this clone with a few counts. This chain joins TRBV5-1 and TRBJ2-5; a possible D gene is TRBD1 (5 bases). V lost 5 bases, J lost 2 bases, and 7 bases lay in between. The germline V gene encodes CDR1 SGHRS and CDR2 YFSETQ. The CDR3 runs to 12 residues. CDR3 amino acids: CASSRQQETQYF. CDR3 nucleotides: TGCGCCAGCAGTAGACAGCAAGAGACCCAGTACTTC. Supplemented by reference TRBV5-1 and TRBJ2-5, the full variable domain reads KAGVTQTPRYLIKTRGQQVTLSCSPISGHRSVSWYQQTPGQGLQFLFEYFSETQRNKGNFPGRFSGRQFSNSRSEMNVSTLELGDSALYLCASSRQQETQYFGPGTRLLVL.

This rearrangement joins TRBV5-4 to TRBJ2-3; TRBD1 is a possible D gene (6 bases). The V gene lost 4 bases and the J gene lost 2 bases, with 11 bases spanning the gap. Germline V gene lookup returns CDR1 SGHNT and CDR2 YYREEE (reference sequence). This CDR3 comprises 14 residues. CDR3 amino acids: CASSIGTHTDTQYF. DNA of the CDR3: TGTGCCAGCAGCATCGGGACACACACAGATACGCAGTATTTT.

This rearrangement joins TRBV19 to TRBJ2-7, with 7 bases aligning to TRBD1. This CDR3 region has 14 residues. Germline assignment: CDR1 LNHDA and CDR2 SQIVND (reference sequence). V was clipped by 5 bases and J by 3 bases; unmatched bases: 7. The CDR3 DNA follows: TGTGCCAGTAGTCCGCTCCGGGACAGCTACGAGCAGTACTTC. Translated, it gives CASSPLRDSYEQYF.

Concerning this clone: The junction does not match germline at one end; this may be a read error. Other DNA sequences in this sample translate to the same CDR3. The gene calls are TRBV7-8 and TRBJ2-7, with no clear D. The CDR3 has 12 residues. CDR1 is SGHVS, CDR2 FQNEAQ, per germline. CDR3 bases: TGCGCCAGCAGTTACCTGGCGGAGGAGCAGTACTTC. Translation: CASSYLAEEQYF.

This chain joins TRBV30 and TRBJ2-7; weak D call: TRBD2 (5 bases). This CDR3 comprises 15 residues. Trimming stripped 2 bases from V and 6 bases from J, with 20 bases between. Germline assignment: CDR1 GTSNPN and CDR2 SVGIG (reference sequence). CDR3 loop: CAWSQLRAYSGEQYF. The CDR3 DNA reads TGTGCCTGGAGTCAGCTCCGGGCCTACAGCGGCGAGCAGTACTTC. The entire variable domain, with the rest obtained from reference TRBV30 and TRBJ2-7, is as follows: SQTIHQWPATLVQPVGSPLSLECTVEGTSNPNLYWYRQAAGRGLQLLFYSVGIGQISSEVPQNLSASRPQDRQFILSSKKLLLSDSGFYLCAWSQLRAYSGEQYFGPGTRLTVT.

Turning to this clone: A junction boundary mismatches the germline segment, possibly from a read error. The V gene is TRBV29-1, the J gene TRBJ1-2; TRBD1 agrees at 9 bases. The germline V gene has CDR1 SQVTM and CDR2 ANQGSEA. The CDR3 length is 10 residues. CDR3 amino acids: CSVTGQGFPF. The CDR3 DNA sequence: TGCAGCGTTACCGGACAGGGGTTTCCCTTC.

This clone is categorized as medium-sized. The chain is built from TRBV4-1 and TRBJ1-5; a possible D gene is TRBD1 (5 bases). The germline V and J ends were trimmed by 0 bases and 3 bases, with 9 bases remaining between them. The CDR3 sequence is 15 residues long. CDR1 MGHRA and CDR2 YSYEKL come from the germline V gene. The chain's CDR3 is CASSQDGGVNQPQHF. In nucleotides, the CDR3 is TGCGCCAGCAGCCAAGATGGAGGGGTCAATCAGCCCCAGCATTTT.

This clone was recorded only once. The CDR3 sequence is CASSQSPGDLNEKLFF. In nucleotides, the CDR3 is TGCGCCAGCAGCCAATCACCAGGGGACCTTAATGAAAAACTGTTTTTT. V and J are TRBV4-1 and TRBJ1-4; maybe TRBD1 (6 bases). Germline V gene data show CDR1 as MGHRA and CDR2 as YSYEKL. V was trimmed by 2 bases and J by 4 bases, leaving 14 bases between them. This CDR3 comprises 16 residues.

This clone was picked up a small number of times. The chain is built from TRBV5-1 and TRBJ2-7; 14 bases are a match to TRBD2. The CDR3 has 16 amino acids. Germline lookup yields CDR1 SGHRS and CDR2 YFSETQ. Trimming took 1 base from V and 6 from J; bases not matched to a gene: 6. The CDR3 DNA reads as TGCGCCAGCAGCTTGTGGGGACTAGCGGGAGATCTCGAGCAGTACTTC. Translated: CASSLWGLAGDLEQYF.

V usage is TRBV2 and J usage is TRBJ2-2, with 10 bases aligning to TRBD2. V dropped 3 bases and J dropped 2; count of bases not matched to a gene: 3. This CDR3 contains 16 residues. The germline V gene has CDR1 SNHLY and CDR2 FYNNEI. The CDR3 DNA reads as TGTGCCAGCAGTGATCCTAGCGGGGGTAACACCGGGGAGCTGTTTTTT. Its translation: CASSDPSGGNTGELFF.

This clone was seen only a few times. The chain uses TRBV10-2 and TRBJ1-1, with 10 bases that match TRBD1. This CDR3 is built from 13 residues. V dropped 6 bases and J dropped 4; count of bases not matched to a gene: 2. CDR1 and CDR2 (germline): WSHSY, SAAADI. The CDR3 DNA reads TGCGCCAGCAGCCGGACAGGGGGCACTGAAGCTTTCTTT. Encoded protein: CASSRTGGTEAFF.

The genes are TRBV5-1 and TRBJ2-3; no definite D call. Germline V gives CDR1 SGHRS, CDR2 YFSETQ. Trimming shortened V by 1 base and J by 5 bases, and 11 bases separated the two germline ends. This CDR3 region has 14 residues. CDR3 protein: CASSLRSPGDTQYF. DNA of the CDR3: TGCGCCAGCAGCTTGCGGTCCCCCGGAGATACGCAGTATTTT.

This clone was recorded a few times. The chain combines TRBV6-5 with TRBJ1-1, with D unclear. V was pared by 0 bases and J by 4 bases, with 12 bases between. Germline CDR1 reads MNHEY; CDR2 reads SVGAGI. The length of the CDR3 is 15 residues. The CDR3 DNA is TGTGCCAGCAGTTACTCGGCCAGTCCAAGCACTGAAGCTTTCTTT. This codes for CASSYSASPSTEAFF.

This chain joins TRBV15 and TRBJ1-5; D is uncertain. Trimming cost V 1 base and J 1 base, with 5 bases left between them. CDR1 is LNHNV, CDR2 YYDKDF, per germline (reference sequence). The CDR3 has 14 residues. This CDR3 reads CATSRGQSNQPQHF. The CDR3 coding sequence is TGTGCCACCAGCAGAGGACAAAGCAATCAGCCCCAGCATTTT.